A single sample gave rise to the 13 T cell receptor beta chains below, sequenced in a study of T cell repertoires in cytomegalovirus infection. TCRdb processed the reads anew with MiXCR; each CDR3 protein has one entry. In the table there are around 630,000 distinct CDR3 sequences, roughly a quarter of which are singletons. Sample: CD8+ T cells from PBMCs. The receptors derive from a human donor in good health (CMV status not recorded). Some clones in this sample may be carry-over from other donors' samples.

The chain couples TRBV11-2 to TRBJ2-2; 9 bases are shared with TRBD2. Germline V gene data show CDR1 as SGHAT and CDR2 as FQNNGV. Trimming at V came to 0 bases and at J to 1 base, leaving 0 bases not matched to a gene. CDR3 length equals 16 residues. The CDR3 loop is CASSLELAGNTGELFF. DNA of the CDR3: TGTGCCAGCAGCTTAGAACTAGCGGGGAACACCGGGGAGCTGTTTTTT.

In its sample, this clonotype was seen many times. The chain couples TRBV7-9 to TRBJ2-1, with 9 bases fitting TRBD2. Trimming took 5 bases from V and 1 from J; bases not matched to a gene: 9. The germline gives CDR1 SEHNR, CDR2 FQNEAQ (reference sequence). CDR3 size: 17 residues. CDR3 in DNA: TGTGCCAGCAGCCCGCGGGGCGGGGGGGCTTCCTACAATGAGCAGTTCTTC. Amino acids: CASSPRGGGASYNEQFF.

In the case of this clonotype: A single base separates this from a much larger clone, so it may be a read error. The chain uses TRBV7-8 and TRBJ1-6; 9 positions match TRBD1. The CDR3 is 14 amino acids. The germline gives CDR1 SGHVS, CDR2 FQNEAQ. CDR3 residues: CASSFDRGNSLLHF. DNA of the CDR3: TGTGCCAGCAGCTTCGACAGGGGGAATTCACTCCTCCACTTT.

This clonotype was detected ten times or more. CDR3 sequence: CASSSRGPDGNEKLFF. The CDR3 nucleotides are TGTGCCAGCAGCTCCCGTGGCCCAGACGGCAATGAAAAACTGTTTTTT. The chain has TRBV7-8 and TRBJ1-4, with D unclear. Germline V gives CDR1 SGHVS, CDR2 FQNEAQ. V was shortened by 4 bases and J by 5 bases, with 17 bases between the two germline ends. The length of the CDR3 is 16 residues.

This clonotype was seen many times. The rearrangement uses TRBV6-5 and TRBJ2-1; 7 positions match TRBD2. Germline values: CDR1 MNHEY, CDR2 SVGAGI. Germline trimming cut 0 bases from V and 3 bases from J; bases unmatched to any gene: 5. The CDR3 contains 16 residues. The CDR3 region is CASSYSERGLYNEQFF. The CDR3 DNA reads TGTGCCAGCAGTTACTCGGAGCGGGGCCTCTACAATGAGCAGTTCTTC.

This clonotype occurred a few times. This chain links TRBV29-1 with TRBJ2-2, with 8 bases lining up with TRBD1. Trimming at V came to 4 bases and at J to 2 bases, leaving 6 bases not matched to a gene. The CDR3 extends over 15 amino acids. Germline-derived CDR1 and CDR2 are SQVTM and ANQGSEA. DNA for the CDR3: TGCAGCGTTGCCAGGGCAGGGGGCAACACCGGGGAGCTGTTTTTT. Protein: CSVARAGGNTGELFF.

This clonotype was counted many times. The rearrangement uses TRBV7-3 and TRBJ2-7; perhaps TRBD2 as D (6 bases). This CDR3 spans 18 amino acids. Germline values: CDR1 SGHTA, CDR2 FQGTGA. V was clipped by 5 bases and J by 0 bases, with 23 bases between them. The CDR3 region is CASSPLPTSYSSSYEQYV. The CDR3 DNA is TGTGCCAGCAGCCCTCTCCCGACTAGTTATTCTAGCTCCTACGAGCAGTACGTC.

This chain joins TRBV9 and TRBJ1-1; D gene uncertain. The V end lost 4 bases, the J end lost 1 base, and 14 bases lay between the germline ends. From germline, CDR1 is SGDLS and CDR2 YYNGEE. This CDR3 is built from 15 residues. CDR3: CASSKPNEGNTEAFF. The DNA of the CDR3 is TGTGCCAGCAGCAAACCGAATGAGGGGAACACTGAAGCTTTCTTT.

The chain employs TRBV6-6 and TRBJ1-2; 7 bases are a match to TRBD1. Germline V gene sequence: CDR1 MNHNY, CDR2 SVGAGI (reference sequence). Unmatched junction bases numbered 7, after V lost 5 bases and J lost 4 bases. CDR3 length: 14 residues. The CDR3 DNA follows: TGTGCCAGCAGTCAGGACAGGTCCGGCTATGGCTACACCTTC. Its translation is CASSQDRSGYGYTF.

This clonotype was seen a few times. The chain joins TRBV28 to TRBJ2-7; D not resolved. In germline, CDR1 is MDHEN, CDR2 SYDVKM. V lost 3 bases, J lost 4 bases, and 13 bases lay in between. The CDR3 length is 14 residues. The CDR3 loop is CASSLGSQLYEQYV. The CDR3 nucleotides read TGTGCCAGCAGTTTGGGCAGTCAACTTTACGAGCAGTACGTC.

Many counts were recorded for this clonotype. The chain joins TRBV7-2 to TRBJ2-4; TRBD1 matches at 8 bases. The CDR3 spans 13 residues. Germline CDR1 is SGHTA and CDR2 is FQGNSA. V shed 8 bases and J 5 bases; nucleotides not matched to a gene: 5. The CDR3 bases are TGTGCCAGCTCAGCGACAGGGGAAAACATTCAGTACTTC. Its translation: CASSATGENIQYF.

The V gene is TRBV7-3, the J gene TRBJ2-1, with 8 bases identical to TRBD1. After removal of 5 bases from V and 5 bases from J, the junction contained 2 bases not matched to a gene. This CDR3 region has 13 residues. Per germline, CDR1 SGHTA and CDR2 FQGTGA. CDR3 nucleotide sequence: TGTGCCAGCAGCACGACAGGGGACAATGAGCAGTTCTTC. Encoded protein: CASSTTGDNEQFF.

A single count supports this clonotype. V gene TRBV6-2 or TRBV6-3 combines with J gene TRBJ2-7; D tentatively reads TRBD1 or TRBD2 (5 bases each). V was shortened by 5 bases and J by 1 base, with 15 bases between the two germline ends. Per germline, CDR1 MNHEY and CDR2 SVGEGT. The CDR3 is 15 residues long. CDR3 amino acids: CASSARTGRSYEQYF. DNA of the CDR3: TGTGCCAGCAGTGCTAGAACGGGACGGTCCTACGAGCAGTACTTC.